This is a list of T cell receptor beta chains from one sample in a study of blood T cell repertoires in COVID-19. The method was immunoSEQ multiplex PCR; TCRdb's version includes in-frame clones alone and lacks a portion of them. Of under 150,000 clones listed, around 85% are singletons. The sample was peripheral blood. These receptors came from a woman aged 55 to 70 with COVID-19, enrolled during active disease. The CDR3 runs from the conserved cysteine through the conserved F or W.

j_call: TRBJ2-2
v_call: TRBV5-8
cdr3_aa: CASSLLVRTNTGELFF

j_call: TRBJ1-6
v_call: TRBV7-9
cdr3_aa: CASSLRDYNSPLHF

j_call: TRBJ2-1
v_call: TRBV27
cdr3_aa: CASRMGDTYNEQFF

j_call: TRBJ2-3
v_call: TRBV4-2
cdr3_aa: CASSHDRDRGGDTQYF

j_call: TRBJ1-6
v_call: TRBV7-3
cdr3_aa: CASSPQGQGLENSPLHF

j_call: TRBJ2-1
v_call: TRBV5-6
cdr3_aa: CASSLVPPGTLYNEQFF

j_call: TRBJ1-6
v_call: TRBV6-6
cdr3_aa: CASSQSAGTGATNSPLHF

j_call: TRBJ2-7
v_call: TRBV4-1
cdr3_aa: CASSQAGTGGYEQYF

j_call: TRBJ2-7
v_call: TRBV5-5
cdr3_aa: CASSLDRSSYEQYF

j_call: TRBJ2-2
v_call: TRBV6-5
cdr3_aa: CASGGDANTGELFF

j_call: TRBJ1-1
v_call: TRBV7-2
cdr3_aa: CASSLGPLTGVEAFF

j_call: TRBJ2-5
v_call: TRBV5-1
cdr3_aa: CASSSQGTSGETQYF